This entry features one TCR beta chain sequence. Libraries were prepared by immunoSEQ multiplex PCR; TCRdb keeps only in-frame clonotypes and omits some of them. The table includes approximately 200,000 clones, about nine tenths detected once. These data are taken from a study of blood T cell repertoires in COVID-19. The CDR3 is 15 residues long. V was shortened by 0 bases and J by 3 bases, with 9 bases between the two germline ends. Germline CDR1 and CDR2: MGHRA and YSYEKL. Sequenced sample: PBMCs or T cells enriched from blood (not recorded which). The sequence derives from a man aged 30-40 years in a cohort exposed to, infected with or recovered from COVID-19 (not recorded which). The gene calls are TRBV4-1 and TRBJ1-5, with no clear D. CDR3 nucleotide sequence: TGCGCCAGCAGCCAAGATCTCGGTGACAATCAGCCCCAGCATTTT. Translated, it gives CASSQDLGDNQPQHF.